This is a list of T cell receptor beta chains from one sample in a study of blood T cell repertoires in COVID-19. Data came from immunoSEQ multiplex PCR; TCRdb stores just in-frame clones and leaves some out. The sample yields about 200,000 clones, around 83% seen once. Input material: peripheral blood. These receptors came from a human donor in a cohort sampled during active COVID-19. Each CDR3 is given with its conserved first and last residue. D genes are given only for firm matches. Expanded clones get a size class; other rows say once, few or many, or leave the size out.

CDR3	DNA	length	D	J	V	size
CASSYVPGEGKEKLFF	TGTGCCAGCAGTTACGTCCCTGGGGAGGGCAAGGAAAAACTGTTTTTT	16	.	TRBJ1-4	TRBV6-5	once
CASSFGPNQPQHF	TGTGCCAGCAGCTTCGGTCCCAATCAGCCCCAGCATTTT	13	.	TRBJ1-5	TRBV7-9	few
CASSRVSGGRNEQFF	TGTGCCAGCAGTCGGGTTTCGGGGGGGCGCAATGAGCAGTTCTTC	15	TRBD2	TRBJ2-1	TRBV28	.
CALEGPQSRDTGELFF	TGTGCCTTGGAGGGCCCCCAAAGCCGCGACACCGGGGAGCTGTTTTTT	16	.	TRBJ2-2	TRBV7-9	.
CASSLGAGRKGYTF	TGTGCCAGCAGCTTAGGGGCAGGGAGGAAGGGCTACACCTTC	14	.	TRBJ1-2	TRBV7-2	.
CASSKGLAGGPYEQYF	TGTGCCAGCAGCAAGGGACTAGCGGGAGGACCCTACGAGCAGTACTTC	16	TRBD2	TRBJ2-7	TRBV5-6	.
CASSQVTSLLGYTF	TGCGCCAGCAGCCAAGTTACTAGTCTCCTGGGCTACACCTTC	14	.	TRBJ1-2	TRBV4-1	.
CAVGRGFSYEQYF	TGTGCCGTGGGGAGGGGGTTCTCCTACGAGCAGTACTTC	13	.	TRBJ2-7	TRBV30	few
CASRSDRAGGYGYTF	TGTGCCAGTAGGTCTGACAGAGCGGGTGGCTATGGCTACACCTTC	15	.	TRBJ1-2	TRBV19	few
CASSWDRNSNQPQHF	TGTGCCAGCAGTTGGGACAGGAATAGCAATCAGCCCCAGCATTTT	15	TRBD1	TRBJ1-5	TRBV7-2	.
CASSLTTGPRKTQYF	TGTGCCAGCAGCTTGACTACCGGGCCCCGGAAGACCCAGTACTTC	15	.	TRBJ2-5	TRBV7-6	few
CASTEDRGRGYTF	TGTGCCAGCACAGAGGACAGGGGGCGAGGCTACACCTTC	13	TRBD1	TRBJ1-2	TRBV12-3/TRBV12-4	.
CASSLSVSGANVLTF	TGTGCCAGCAGTTTATCTGTGTCTGGGGCCAACGTCCTGACTTTC	15	.	TRBJ2-6	TRBV6-5	once
CASSLSGVASGMIDEQFF	TGTGCCAGCAGCTTATCGGGAGTTGCTAGCGGGATGATCGATGAGCAGTTCTTC	18	TRBD2	TRBJ2-1	TRBV7-6	.
CASSGLTSAYSYEQYF	TGTGCCAGCAGCGGTTTAACTAGCGCCTACTCCTACGAGCAGTACTTC	16	TRBD2	TRBJ2-7	TRBV5-5	.
CASSLGGLAGGNEQFF	TGTGCCAGCAGCTTAGGGGGACTAGCGGGTGGTAATGAGCAGTTCTTC	16	TRBD2	TRBJ2-1	TRBV7-2	.